Presented here are 27 T cell receptor beta chains from one specimen sequenced in a study of neurological immune-mediated disorders. The time point is: longitudinal time-point 1 (baseline). TCRdb recomputed calls from the 5' RACE reads with MiXCR, one row per CDR3 protein. The sample records fewer than 90,000 distinct CDR3 sequences, roughly 10% being singletons. Material for sequencing was PBMCs. The receptor set was obtained from a man under 40 in good health.

The CDR3, as DNA: TGTGCCAGCAGCTTAGTTTGGAATTCCTACGAGCAGTACTTC. Protein product: CASSLVWNSYEQYF. The V gene is TRBV7-6, the J gene TRBJ2-7; D gene ambiguous. V was cut by 1 base and J by 1 base, with 8 bases left in between. CDR3 length equals 14 residues. CDR1 SGHVS and CDR2 FNYEAQ come from the germline V gene. The entire variable domain, with the rest obtained from reference TRBV7-6 and TRBJ2-7, is as follows: GAGVSQSPRYKVTKRGQDVALRCDPISGHVSLYWYRQALGQGPEFLTYFNYEAQQDKSGLPNDRFSAERPEGSISTLTIQRTEQRDSAMYRCASSLVWNSYEQYFGPGTRLTVT.

This clonotype was picked up many times. The chain has TRBV7-2 and TRBJ2-2, with D unresolved. The V gene lost 1 base and the J gene lost 6 bases, with 3 bases spanning the gap. This CDR3 contains 12 residues. Germline CDR1 reads SGHTA; CDR2 reads FQGNSA. The DNA for the CDR3 is TGTGCCAGCAGCTTAGGGCCCGGGGAGCTGTTTTTT. It specifies CASSLGPGELFF.

This clonotype was seen many times. V gene TRBV2 combines with J gene TRBJ1-1; D might be TRBD1 (5 bases). Between the trimmed V and J ends, which lost 11 bases and 0 bases, there was a span of 13 bases. This CDR3 is built from 13 residues. CDR1 is SNHLY and CDR2 is FYNNEI in the germline V gene. The CDR3 region is CAVSGGLNTEAFF. CDR3 in DNA: TGTGCCGTCAGCGGGGGTCTGAACACTGAAGCTTTCTTT.

This clonotype occurred many times. A read error may explain this, as a much larger clone is one base away. The rearrangement joins TRBV27 to TRBJ1-2; tentative D call: TRBD1 (6 bases). Germline V gene data show CDR1 as MNHEY and CDR2 as SMNVEV (reference sequence). CDR3 length: 15 residues. V was pared by 2 bases and J by 6 bases, with 16 bases between. This CDR3 reads CASSLSRGAGHGYTF. CDR3 bases: TGTGCCAGCAGTTTAAGCAGGGGCGCAGGCCATGGCTACACCTTC.

Many counts were recorded for this clonotype. The chain couples TRBV7-3 to TRBJ2-7, with D uncertain. V was pared by 2 bases and J by 4 bases, with 36 bases between. The CDR3 sequence is 22 residues long. Germline V gene data show CDR1 as SGHTA and CDR2 as FQGTGA. The DNA of the CDR3 is TGTGCCAGCAGCTTATTCTTGAACGCCGCCCTGCCCCGGCCGGGCTCTGGGTACGAGCAGTACTTC. Protein product: CASSLFLNAALPRPGSGYEQYF.

In this sample, this clonotype turned up many times. The CDR3 nucleotides read TGCAGTGCTCTTATAGCGGGAGGGTACAATGAGCAGTTCTTC. It translates to CSALIAGGYNEQFF. The genes are TRBV20-1 and TRBJ2-1; TRBD2 aligns across 11 bases. CDR1 is DFQATT and CDR2 is SNEGSKA in the germline V gene (reference sequence). This CDR3 has 14 residues. J gave up 4 bases and V 5 bases, and 4 bases lay outside the gene matches.

This clonotype showed up many times. This sequence joins TRBV12-3 or TRBV12-4 and TRBJ2-7, with D hard to call. V gave up 4 bases and J gave up 7 bases, with 8 bases separating them. The length of the CDR3 is 11 residues. In nucleotides, the CDR3 is TGTGCCAGCAGTTCTCGGTGGGAGCAGTACTTC. The encoded protein is CASSSRWEQYF.

This clonotype was found many times. The rearrangement joins TRBV12-3 or TRBV12-4 to TRBJ2-3; no clear D. V was shortened by 7 bases and J by 5 bases, with 19 bases between the two germline ends. The CDR3 has 15 amino acids. The CDR3 sequence is CASKLSPVSGDTQYF. The CDR3 DNA is TGTGCCAGCAAGCTATCCCCGGTCTCTGGAGATACGCAGTATTTT.

This clonotype showed up many times. The gene calls are TRBV12-3 or TRBV12-4 and TRBJ1-5; D is possibly TRBD1 (5 bases). The CDR3 runs to 13 residues. The V end was cut by 5 bases, the J end by 9 bases, with 14 bases between. CDR3: CASSLAGELPQHF. The CDR3 DNA reads as TGTGCCAGCAGTCTCGCGGGGGAGTTGCCCCAGCATTTT.

This clonotype was found many times. The chain employs TRBV15 and TRBJ2-7; 7 bases align to TRBD1. This CDR3 has 15 amino acids. The J segment lost 3 bases and the V segment lost 1 base, leaving 6 bases of the junction unmatched. Germline CDR1 and CDR2: LNHNV and YYDKDF (reference sequence). CDR3 coding DNA: TGTGCCACCAGCAGAGGCGAAGGGGGCGGCTACGAGCAGTACTTC. It is translated as CATSRGEGGGYEQYF. The whole variable domain, remainder taken from reference TRBV15 and TRBJ2-7, is DAMVIQNPRYQVTQFGKPVTLSCSQTLNHNVMYWYQQKSSQAPKLLFHYYDKDFNNEADTPDNFQSRRPNTSFCFLDIRSPGLGDTAMYLCATSRGEGGGYEQYFGPGTRLTVT.

This clonotype was detected ten times or more. V usage is TRBV7-8 and J usage is TRBJ2-1; TRBD2 matches at 13 bases. V was pared by 5 bases and J by 8 bases, with 9 bases of the junction left unmatched. There are 16 residues in the CDR3. Germline CDR1 SGHVS, CDR2 FQNEAQ. Here the CDR3 DNA reads TGTGCCAGCAGCCCCCTGGGGACTAGCGGGAAGGATGAGCAGTTCTTC. Translation: CASSPLGTSGKDEQFF.

This clonotype has ten or more counts. The chain employs TRBV20-1 and TRBJ2-7; the match to TRBD1 covers 10 bases. Germline CDR1 and CDR2: DFQATT and SNEGSKA (reference sequence). Germline trimming cut 0 bases from V and 1 base from J; bases unmatched to any gene: 9. The CDR3 is 17 residues long. CDR3 nucleotides: TGCAGTGCTAGAGATCCCCGACAGGGGGCTTTATCCTACGAGCAGTACTTC. Translation: CSARDPRQGALSYEQYF.

In this sample, this clonotype turned up many times. The CDR3 here is CASSYDGPYNEQFF. The CDR3 DNA reads as TGTGCCAGCAGTTACGACGGACCCTACAATGAGCAGTTCTTC. V gene TRBV28 combines with J gene TRBJ2-1; D gene ambiguous. Looked up from germline, CDR1 is MDHEN and CDR2 is SYDVKM. Trimming stripped 4 bases from V and 2 bases from J, with 9 bases between. This CDR3 comprises 14 residues.

This clonotype was seen many times. The chain is built from TRBV6-5 and TRBJ2-1, with D perhaps TRBD2 (6 bases). Trimming pared 6 bases from V and 8 bases from J, leaving 11 bases between. The CDR3 has 12 residues. Per germline, CDR1 MNHEY and CDR2 SVGAGI. The CDR3 spells CASRPTSHEQFF. CDR3 DNA: TGTGCCAGCAGACCAACTAGCCATGAGCAGTTCTTC.

As for this clonotype: One junction end disagrees with the germline gene, perhaps due to a read error. The gene calls are TRBV3-1 and TRBJ2-7, with 14 positions matching TRBD2. Per germline, CDR1 LGHDT and CDR2 YNNKEL (reference sequence). CDR3 length: 18 amino acids. The CDR3 DNA follows: TGTGCCAACAGCCAAGAGTCCAGGGGACTAGCGGGAGTAGAGACGCAGTACTTC. It specifies CANSQESRGLAGVETQYF.

This clonotype was seen just once. A much larger clonotype is one base distant, so this may be a read error. V usage is TRBV5-1 and J usage is TRBJ2-3; TRBD2 is a possible D gene (6 bases). CDR1 SGHRS and CDR2 YFSETQ come from the germline V gene. The CDR3 totals 17 residues. For the CDR3, the DNA is TGCGCCAGCAGTATAGGGATGGGGGGACCCATCGCGGATACGCATTATTTT. It encodes CASSIGMGGPIADTHYF.

The table lists this clonotype with many counts. This chain uses TRBV27 with TRBJ1-3, with a possible D match to TRBD1 (6 bases). Germline V gene sequence: CDR1 MNHEY, CDR2 SMNVEV (reference sequence). With 5 bases removed from V and 4 bases from J, the gap between germline ends came to 21 bases. The CDR3 totals 17 residues. The CDR3 DNA reads as TGTGCCAGCAGTCCGCGAGCCGCAGGGGCTTCAGGAAACACCATATATTTT. It is translated as CASSPRAAGASGNTIYF.

This clonotype was seen repeatedly, ten times or more. The gene calls are TRBV10-3 and TRBJ2-2, with 10 bases matching TRBD2. The junction had 5 bases not matched to a gene; V was cut back by 5 bases and J by 5 bases. This CDR3 has 15 amino acids. Germline loops: CDR1 ENHRY, CDR2 SYGVKD. CDR3 nucleotides: TGTGCCATCAGTTTTGCTAGCGGGAGTACCGGGGAGCTGTTTTTT. Its translation is CAISFASGSTGELFF.

CDR3 sequence (DNA): TGTGCCAGCAGCTTAACAGGGGAGAAGAACACTGAAGCTTTCTTT. It specifies CASSLTGEKNTEAFF. The genes are TRBV7-3 and TRBJ1-1; possible D gene TRBD1, 5 bases. Germline CDR1 and CDR2: SGHTA and FQGTGA. V gave up 0 bases and J gave up 1 base, with 9 bases separating them. This CDR3 region has 15 residues.

This clonotype was seen many times. The rearrangement joins TRBV5-1 to TRBJ1-2; D remains unclear. The V end lost 6 bases, the J end lost 8 bases, and 14 bases lay between the germline ends. The CDR3 is made up of 12 amino acids. CDR1 is SGHRS, CDR2 YFSETQ, per germline. Written as DNA, the CDR3 is TGCGCCAGCACCCTCGGGATTGGGGGCTACACCTTC. Protein: CASTLGIGGYTF. Filled out from reference TRBV5-1 and TRBJ1-2, the complete variable domain reads KAGVTQTPRYLIKTRGQQVTLSCSPISGHRSVSWYQQTPGQGLQFLFEYFSETQRNKGNFPGRFSGRQFSNSRSEMNVSTLELGDSALYLCASTLGIGGYTFGSGTRLTVV.

The chain joins TRBV29-1 to TRBJ1-1, with D unresolved. V gave up 7 bases and J gave up 0 bases, with 12 bases separating them. The germline CDR1 and CDR2 sequences are SQVTM and ANQGSEA. There are 13 residues in the CDR3. CDR3 sequence reads: CSGDSGVNTEAFF. CDR3 DNA: TGCAGCGGCGACTCCGGGGTGAACACTGAAGCTTTCTTT. Variable domain in full (rest from reference TRBV29-1 and TRBJ1-1): SAVISQKPSRDICQRGTSLTIQCQVDSQVTMMFWYRQQPGQSLTLIATANQGSEATYESGFVIDKFPISRPNLTFSTLTVSNMSPEDSSIYLCSGDSGVNTEAFFGQGTRLTVV.

The gene calls are TRBV11-1 and TRBJ2-3; 7 positions match TRBD1. V was pared by 8 bases and J by 2 bases, with 4 bases of the junction left unmatched. Germline V gives CDR1 SGHAT, CDR2 FQDESV (reference sequence). The CDR3 sequence is 13 residues long. Written as DNA, the CDR3 is TGTGCCAGCCCGGGACAGTTCACAGATACGCAGTATTTT. It translates to CASPGQFTDTQYF.

The sample holds many counts of this clonotype. The gene calls are TRBV4-1 and TRBJ1-1; D remains ambiguous. Germline loops: CDR1 MGHRA, CDR2 YSYEKL. Deletions cut 0 bases from V and 0 bases from J, with 11 bases between. This CDR3 comprises 16 residues. The CDR3 nucleotides read TGCGCCAGCAGCCAAGATCCGTCAGGATTGAACACTGAAGCTTTCTTT. This gives the protein CASSQDPSGLNTEAFF.

At least ten counts were recorded for this clonotype. The chain joins TRBV11-2 to TRBJ2-1, with 10 positions matching TRBD1. Germline V gene data show CDR1 as SGHAT and CDR2 as FQNNGV. The V and J ends lost 6 bases and 5 bases, in that order; junction bases with no gene match: 7. The CDR3 spans 15 residues. In DNA form, the CDR3 reads TGTGCCAGCAGTCCCCCCGGGACAGGGGACAATGAGCAGTTCTTC. Protein: CASSPPGTGDNEQFF.

This chain connects TRBV9 to TRBJ1-3; D ambiguous. In germline, CDR1 is SGDLS, CDR2 YYNGEE. With 4 bases removed from V and 0 bases from J, the gap between germline ends came to 8 bases. The CDR3 consists of 14 residues. The CDR3 sequence is CASSLTDSGNTIYF. In DNA, the CDR3 is TGTGCCAGCAGCTTAACAGACTCTGGAAACACCATATATTTT.

The sample holds many counts of this clonotype. The rearrangement uses TRBV5-1 and TRBJ2-6; D is possibly TRBD1 (6 bases). Between the trimmed V and J ends, which lost 3 bases and 0 bases, there was a span of 13 bases. Germline V CDR1 and CDR2: SGHRS, YFSETQ. The CDR3 is 17 amino acids. The CDR3 nucleotides read TGCGCCAGCAGCTGGGACACCACAGACTCTGGGGCCAACGTCCTGACTTTC. Its protein is CASSWDTTDSGANVLTF.

The chain couples TRBV7-9 to TRBJ2-7; 9 nucleotides agree with TRBD1. CDR1 is SEHNR and CDR2 is FQNEAQ in the germline V gene (reference sequence). The CDR3 loop spans 14 amino acids. V lost 5 bases to trimming and J lost 3 bases; unmatched junction nucleotides: 5. The chain's CDR3 is CASSMDRGHYEQYF. In nucleotides, the CDR3 is TGTGCCAGCAGCATGGACAGGGGACACTACGAGCAGTACTTC.